Listed here is a single T cell receptor (beta chain). Its antigen is not known. Diagnosing involved the use of clinical symptoms, serum thyroxine and TRAb, thyroid ultrasound and orbital computed tomography. From RNA transcripts, TCR beta CDR3 regions were amplified. Researchers ran a first-round RT-PCR on the TCR CDR3 using the HTBI primer set. TCRdb reprocessed the multiplex PCR reads with MiXCR, giving one entry per CDR3 protein. The sample shows a few hundred thousand distinct CDR3 sequences, more than 45% of them seen only once. Between the trimmed V and J ends, which lost 0 bases and 9 bases, there was a span of 12 bases. The germline V gene encodes CDR1 DFQATT and CDR2 SNEGSKA (reference sequence). The CDR3 has 13 residues. These data belong to a study of T cells in Graves' hyperthyroidism and ophthalmopathy. Study-wide points: Before onset, ophthalmopathy was predicted by the model a median around 6.5 months earlier. Ophthalmopathy was distinguished from stable hyperthyroidism by 13 V-J signatures. Blood also carried most thyroid clonotypes expanded above 0.001.

The sample was peripheral blood or thyroid tissue (not recorded which). The gene calls are TRBV20-1 and TRBJ1-5, with D maybe TRBD1 (6 bases). The receptor was isolated from an adult woman with Graves' disease, either hyperthyroidism or ophthalmopathy (not recorded which). The DNA for the CDR3 is TGCAGTGCTAGAGACAGGGGTGATGGGCCCCAGCATTTT. It translates to CSARDRGDGPQHF.